These 13 T cell receptor beta chains share one sample of origin, sequenced in a study of T cell repertoires in cytomegalovirus infection. The antigens of these receptors remain unknown. A single record per CDR3 protein comes from TCRdb applying MiXCR to the reads. The sample carries tens of thousands of distinct CDR3 sequences, roughly 19% recorded once. The starting material was CD8+ T cells from cultured PBMCs, obtained from culture after CMV antigen stimulation. Every receptor here comes from a human donor in good health (CMV status not recorded). Some clones in this sample may be carry-over from other donors' samples.

CDR3 in amino acids: CASSFGSYEQYF. CDR3 DNA: TGTGCCAGCAGCTTCGGCAGCTACGAGCAGTACTTC. The genes are TRBV11-1 and TRBJ2-7; D is unclear. Germline values: CDR1 SGHAT, CDR2 FQDESV (reference sequence). The CDR3 has 12 residues. The ends were cut back, 3 bases at V and 3 bases at J, with 6 bases in the middle.

The V call is TRBV20-1, the J call TRBJ2-7, with D hard to call. V lost 0 bases and J lost 0, with 6 bases in between. The CDR3 consists of 13 residues. The V gene's germline CDR1 is DFQATT and CDR2 SNEGSKA (reference sequence). This CDR3 is CSAREGYSYEQYF. CDR3 DNA sequence: TGCAGTGCTAGAGAGGGCTACTCCTACGAGCAGTACTTC.

V and J are TRBV7-4 and TRBJ2-7, with TRBD2 matching 13 bases. The germline V gene encodes CDR1 SGHVT and CDR2 SQSDAQ. The J segment lost 3 bases and the V segment lost 1 base, leaving 6 bases of the junction unmatched. The CDR3 contains 17 residues. The CDR3 region is CASSLGTSGSVGYEQYF. The CDR3 DNA is TGTGCCAGCAGCTTAGGGACTAGCGGGAGTGTGGGCTACGAGCAGTACTTC.

At least ten counts were recorded for this clonotype. This chain connects TRBV7-3 to TRBJ2-3; TRBD2 matches at 9 bases. CDR3 length: 15 residues. Trimming cost V 1 base and J 6 bases; bases outside gene matches: 5. CDR1 and CDR2 (germline): SGHTA, FQGTGA. CDR3 nucleotides: TGTGCCAGCAGCTTAATTGGCGGGGGGGCCGATACGCAGTATTTT. Encoded protein: CASSLIGGGADTQYF.

At least ten counts were recorded for this clonotype. Here the CDR3 reads CASSLGAGSYEQYF. CDR3 nucleotide sequence: TGTGCCAGCAGCTTAGGGGCAGGCTCATACGAGCAGTACTTC. The chain couples TRBV11-2 to TRBJ2-7; D not resolved. Trimming removed 1 base at V and 4 bases at J, with 11 bases between. The germline gives CDR1 SGHAT, CDR2 FQNNGV. The CDR3 covers 14 residues.

V gene TRBV10-3 combines with J gene TRBJ2-5, with a possible D match to TRBD2 (6 bases). Germline V gene lookup returns CDR1 ENHRY and CDR2 SYGVKD. The V and J ends lost 0 bases and 0 bases respectively, with 8 bases between them. The CDR3 consists of 15 residues. CDR3 sequence: CAISESWGDQETQYF. The DNA for the CDR3 is TGTGCCATCAGTGAGTCATGGGGGGACCAAGAGACCCAGTACTTC.

This clonotype showed up many times. This sequence joins TRBV7-2 and TRBJ2-4, with D perhaps TRBD1 (6 bases). The germline V gene encodes CDR1 SGHTA and CDR2 FQGNSA. V was cut by 5 bases and J by 1 base, with 12 bases left in between. This CDR3 spans 15 amino acids. The CDR3 protein is CASSLGTYAKNIQYF. The CDR3 DNA follows: TGTGCCAGCAGCCTAGGGACATACGCCAAAAACATTCAGTACTTC.

This rearrangement joins TRBV12-3 or TRBV12-4 to TRBJ2-7, with TRBD1 matching over 9 bases. The length of the CDR3 is 12 residues. Losses at the gene ends were 9 bases for V and 5 bases for J; bases not matched to a gene: 5. CDR3 coding DNA: TGTGCCAGTGGGACAGGGTCTCACGAGCAGTACTTC. It yields the protein CASGTGSHEQYF.

The chain recombines TRBV2 with TRBJ2-7; 9 nucleotides align to TRBD1. V lost 6 bases and J lost 3; bases outside the gene matches: 9. Germline lookup yields CDR1 SNHLY and CDR2 FYNNEI. This CDR3 has 15 amino acids. The DNA of the CDR3 is TGTGCCAGCAGGACCGCCGGGACAGGGAACTACGAGCAGTACTTC. This codes for CASRTAGTGNYEQYF.

A note on this clonotype: This may be a read error: a much more frequent sequence differs by one nucleotide. The chain carries TRBV12-3 or TRBV12-4 and TRBJ1-6, with 9 bases that match TRBD1. J lost 6 bases, V lost 6 bases, and 3 bases had no gene match. There are 14 residues in the CDR3. This chain's CDR3 is CASRRDRANSPLHF. CDR3 nucleotide sequence: TGTGCCAGCAGGCGGGACAGGGCTAATTCACCCCTCCACTTT.

In its sample, this clonotype was seen a few times. The chain employs TRBV30 and TRBJ1-1, with 7 bases that match TRBD1. Unmatched junction bases numbered 6, after V lost 0 bases and J lost 8 bases. Germline values: CDR1 GTSNPN, CDR2 SVGIG (reference sequence). The CDR3 sequence is 13 residues long. The DNA of the CDR3 is TGTGCCTGGAGTGTACCGGTGGGACAGGAAGCTTTCTTT. Translation: CAWSVPVGQEAFF.

On this clonotype itself: Given a much more abundant clone one base away, this may be a read error. The chain uses TRBV15 and TRBJ2-1; D is ambiguous. Germline-derived CDR1 and CDR2 are LNHNV and YYDKDF (reference sequence). Trimming removed 1 base from V and 9 bases from J, with 10 bases in between. This CDR3 contains 13 residues. The CDR3 protein is CATSRVRQPEQFF. CDR3 DNA sequence: TGTGCCACCAGCAGAGTTAGGCAGCCTGAGCAGTTCTTC.

The table lists this clonotype with many counts. J is TRBJ2-3 and V is TRBV10-3; the match to TRBD1 covers 7 bases. The V and J ends lost 3 bases and 2 bases, in that order; junction bases with no gene match: 11. Germline V gene sequence: CDR1 ENHRY, CDR2 SYGVKD. The CDR3 runs to 17 residues. CDR3 bases: TGTGCCATCAGTGATTACGGGACAGAGAATTCCACAGATACGCAGTATTTT. Residues: CAISDYGTENSTDTQYF.